This T cell receptor beta chain was obtained from a study of PD-1 blockade in mismatch repair-deficient tumors. The TCR-sequenced patients were a few responders to pembrolizumab. Using immunoSEQ multiplex PCR, the repertoire was profiled, and TCRdb retains in-frame clones only, with some absent. Among 100,000 to 150,000 clones, approximately 86% were seen once, and the ten largest hold around an eighth. The sample holds a few counts of this clone. This CDR3 is 12 amino acids long. V lost 2 bases, J lost 5 bases, and 7 bases lay in between. The V gene's germline CDR1 is MNHEY and CDR2 SMNVEV (reference sequence).

The sample was peripheral blood, taken 44 weeks after starting pembrolizumab. This TCR was recovered from an adult with mismatch repair-deficient cancer. V and J are TRBV27 and TRBJ2-7; D may be TRBD2 (5 bases). CDR3 sequence reads: CASSLGGHEQYF. For the CDR3, the DNA is TGTGCCAGCAGTTTAGGCGGGCACGAGCAGTACTTC.